Below, one T cell receptor beta chain is given with its context. The germline V and J ends were trimmed by 3 bases and 0 bases, with 9 bases remaining between them. The V gene's germline CDR1 is MGHDK and CDR2 SYGVNS. This CDR3 contains 14 residues. This record comes from a study of preoperative IRX-2 immunotherapy in early breast cancer. Treatment described: preoperative locoregional IRX-2 cytokine immunotherapy. Patients received preoperative, locoregional IRX-2 cytokine immunotherapy in a phase Ib study. Some clones are missing from TCRdb's copy, which holds only in-frame ones; the method was immunoSEQ multiplex PCR. The sample has approximately 13,000 clones; about nine tenths are singletons.

Sampling took place from a patient treated with IRX-2 immunotherapy. The V and J genes are TRBV25-1 and TRBJ2-7; D unresolved. The source of this sequence is a human donor with breast cancer. CDR3 coding DNA: TGTGCCAGCAGTGATAGGAAGGTCTCCTACGAGCAGTACTTC. The encoded protein is CASSDRKVSYEQYF.